The clone carrying this TCR beta chain has a handful of counts. As yet, its antigen is unknown. This sample is part of a study of long-term antiretroviral therapy in people with HIV. Findings of the study overall: Control repertoires displayed wider CDR3 length ranges than the HIV repertoires. Post-ART samples showed increased diversity that remained below transplant donor control levels.

Trimming shortened V by 0 bases and J by 8 bases, and 5 bases separated the two germline ends. The germline CDR1 and CDR2 sequences are MNHEY and SMNVEV (reference sequence). This CDR3 has 12 amino acids. Sequencing used immunoSEQ v3.0 at survey level. The sequencing target was 40,000-50,000 T-cell genomes per sample. Sequencing used immunoSEQ multiplex PCR; TCRdb keeps in-frame clones, though not all of them. The data contain some 48,000 clones, around 84% of them seen just once; the ten biggest clones take up around 3.1%. Each sample contained about 0.85-11 million cryopreserved PBMC, thawed before DNA extraction.

The sequence was collected from a woman under 30 with HIV. The sequences come from unsorted PBMCs, collected 0.8 years after starting antiretroviral therapy. The V gene is TRBV27, the J gene TRBJ2-1, with unresolved D. Here the CDR3 DNA reads TGTGCCAGCAGTTTATCTGGGGATGAGCAGTTCTTC. Amino acids: CASSLSGDEQFF.